Given below is one T cell receptor (beta chain) in context. Its antigen is currently unknown. Using immunoSEQ multiplex PCR, the repertoire was profiled, and TCRdb retains in-frame clones only, with some absent. In the table there are 65,000 to 75,000 clones, around 85% of which are singletons. This specimen belongs to a study of OX40 agonist ivuxolimab in advanced cancers. About the study: From 23 to 79 years was the age range, with a mean of around 60 years, and nearly 85% were male. Enrollees could have had prior anti-PD-1, anti-PD-L1 or anti-CTLA-4 therapy, which 40% had received. Findings of the study overall: Blood T cells, both CD4+ and CD8+, expanded clonally by week 6 at 0.1 to 3.0 mg/kg.

Sampled blood was obtained at baseline, cycle 4 day 1, and cycle 7 day 1. The CDR3 sequence is 14 residues long. The germline V and J ends were trimmed by 8 bases and 0 bases, with 13 bases remaining between them. Germline CDR1 and CDR2: MNHNY and SVGAGI (reference sequence). Sample: CD4+ or CD8+ T cells sorted from blood, taken in a trial of the OX40 agonist ivuxolimab. This TCR derives from an adult with an advanced solid tumor such as melanoma, head and neck, liver or kidney cancer. This rearrangement joins TRBV6-6 to TRBJ1-1; D possibly corresponds to TRBD1 (5 bases). The CDR3, as DNA: TGTGCCAGCTCGGGGCACAGCATGAACACTGAAGCTTTCTTT. Residues: CASSGHSMNTEAFF.